Listed below are T cell receptor beta chains from one sample, sequenced in a study of blood T cell repertoires in COVID-19. The protocol was immunoSEQ multiplex PCR, while the TCRdb copy is restricted to in-frame clones and leaves out a portion. The table shows about 210,000 clones, with about 86% occurring only once. The sample consisted of PBMCs or T cells enriched from blood (not recorded which). The receptor source for this set is a woman aged 40-49 years with acute COVID-19. Each CDR3 is given with its conserved first and last residue. D genes are given only for firm matches. The size field is filled for only some rows; it gives once, few, many or a size class.

D	length	size	J	V	DNA	CDR3
.	11	.	TRBJ1-2	TRBV28	TGTGCCATCGGTGGGCCCTATGGCTACACCTTC	CAIGGPYGYTF
.	11	.	TRBJ2-7	TRBV12-3/TRBV12-4	TGTGCCAGCAGGTCCTTCTCCGAGCAGTACTTC	CASRSFSEQYF
.	14	few	TRBJ2-7	TRBV5-1	TGCGCCAGCAGTCGCAACGGGTTGTTGAACGAGCAGTACTTC	CASSRNGLLNEQYF
TRBD1	15	.	TRBJ2-1	TRBV3-1/TRBV3-2	TGTGCCAGCAGCCAAGCGGGACAGCCTAACAATGAGCAGTTCTTC	CASSQAGQPNNEQFF
TRBD1	17	few	TRBJ1-2	TRBV5-1	TGCGCCAGCAGCTCTTTCCCCGTCGGACAGGGAAGCTATGGCTACACCTTC	CASSSFPVGQGSYGYTF
TRBD1	17	.	TRBJ1-3	TRBV18	TGTGCCAGCTCACCGCCGGGACAGGGGGCCCCGGGAAACACCATATATTTT	CASSPPGQGAPGNTIYF
.	15	.	TRBJ1-4	TRBV28	TGTGCCAGCGCTCATGGGGGGGCCGGAGGAGAAAAACTGTTTTTT	CASAHGGAGGEKLFF
.	12	.	TRBJ1-2	TRBV2	TGTGCCAGCAAACCGGACAGTAATGGCTACACCTTC	CASKPDSNGYTF
.	10	.	TRBJ2-1	TRBV7-8	TGTGCCAGCGCGTTCGATGAGCAGTTCTTC	CASAFDEQFF
.	13	.	TRBJ2-2	TRBV28	TGTGCCAGCGGTAACTTTCTCACCGGGGAGCTGTTTTTT	CASGNFLTGELFF
.	12	.	TRBJ1-1	TRBV19	TGTGCCAGTAGTATCGGTATAACTGAAGCTTTCTTT	CASSIGITEAFF
.	18	.	TRBJ1-5	TRBV6-6	TGTGCCAGCAGTCCCCGGGTGGGGGCAGGTCCCAGGAGTCAGCCCCAGCATTTT	CASSPRVGAGPRSQPQHF
TRBD2	16	.	TRBJ2-1	TRBV4-1	TGCGCCAGCAGCCAAACCGGGACTAGCGGTCGGTATGAGCAGTTCTTC	CASSQTGTSGRYEQFF
.	14	.	TRBJ2-1	TRBV7-9	TGTGCCAGCGGTGGCGGCCGCTCCTACAATGAGCAGTTCTTC	CASGGGRSYNEQFF
.	13	.	TRBJ2-1	TRBV6-5	TGTGCCAGCAGTCCCGGGAGTCACAATGAGCAGTTCTTC	CASSPGSHNEQFF
TRBD2	16	.	TRBJ2-5	TRBV9	TGTGCCAGCAGCGTAGGGGGTACGGGAGGGCAGGAGACCCAGTACTTC	CASSVGGTGGQETQYF
TRBD1	14	once	TRBJ1-4	TRBV5-6	TGTGCCAGCAGCTTCCGGGACAGAGGAGAAAAACTGTTTTTT	CASSFRDRGEKLFF
.	13	.	TRBJ2-1	TRBV6-4	TGTGCCAGCAGTTCACAGGTTAACAATGAGCAGTTCTTC	CASSSQVNNEQFF
.	13	few	TRBJ2-7	TRBV28	TGTGCCAGCAGTTTTCCAGGGTTCTACGAGCAGTACTTC	CASSFPGFYEQYF
.	14	.	TRBJ2-3	TRBV5-1	TGCGCCAGCAGCTTGCAGGGTAGCACAGATACGCAGTATTTT	CASSLQGSTDTQYF
TRBD2	13	.	TRBJ2-7	TRBV27	TGTGCCACCTCCAAGGCTAGCGGGAACGAGCAGTACTTC	CATSKASGNEQYF
.	15	.	TRBJ2-7	TRBV6-5	TGTGCCAGCAGTTACAGTGAGGCTAGCGAGTACGAGCAGTACTTC	CASSYSEASEYEQYF
.	11	.	TRBJ1-6	TRBV20-1	TGCAGTGCAAGGAGTGGATCACCCCTCCACTTT	CSARSGSPLHF
.	15	many	TRBJ1-6	TRBV3-1/TRBV3-2	TGTGCCAGCAGCCAATCTCTACAGCATAATTCACCCCTCCACTTT	CASSQSLQHNSPLHF
.	13	.	TRBJ1-6	TRBV7-9	TGTGCCAGCAGCTTCAACAGTAATTCACCCCTCCACTTT	CASSFNSNSPLHF
.	13	once	TRBJ1-1	TRBV7-2	TGTGCCAGCAGCTTACAGGGGTACACTGAAGCTTTCTTT	CASSLQGYTEAFF
TRBD2	11	.	TRBJ2-1	TRBV3-1/TRBV3-2	TGTGCCAGCAGCGCGGGGGGTGAGCAGTTCTTC	CASSAGGEQFF
.	13	once	TRBJ2-7	TRBV7-9	TGTGCCAGCAGCTTAGAACACTATTACGAGCAGTACTTC	CASSLEHYYEQYF
.	14	.	TRBJ1-1	TRBV2	TGTGCCAGCAGTGATGAGGGGGTCCGCACTGAAGCTTTCTTT	CASSDEGVRTEAFF
TRBD1	13	.	TRBJ1-2	TRBV28	TGTGCCAGCAGTCCGACGGACAGGCCCTTCTACACCTTC	CASSPTDRPFYTF
TRBD2	14	.	TRBJ2-7	TRBV27	TGTGCCACCTCCCCCCTAGCGGAAGTCTACGAGCAGTACTTC	CATSPLAEVYEQYF
.	14	.	TRBJ1-5	TRBV16	TGTGCCAGCAGCCAATCCCCCCGGGGTCAGCCCCAGCATTTT	CASSQSPRGQPQHF
.	14	.	TRBJ2-7	TRBV28	TGTGCCAGCAGACGGACACTTAGCCTTCACGAGCAGTACTTC	CASRRTLSLHEQYF